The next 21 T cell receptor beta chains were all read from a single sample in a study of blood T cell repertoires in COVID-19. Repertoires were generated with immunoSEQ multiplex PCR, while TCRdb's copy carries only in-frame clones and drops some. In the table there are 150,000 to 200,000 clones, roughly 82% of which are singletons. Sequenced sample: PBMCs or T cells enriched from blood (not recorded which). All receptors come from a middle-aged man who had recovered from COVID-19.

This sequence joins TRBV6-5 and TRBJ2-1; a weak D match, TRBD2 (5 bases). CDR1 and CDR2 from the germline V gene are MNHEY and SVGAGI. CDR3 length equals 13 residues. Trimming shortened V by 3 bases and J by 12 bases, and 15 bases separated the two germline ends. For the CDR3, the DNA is TGTGCCAGCAGTTATTCCCTACTAGACGCGCAGTTCTTC. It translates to CASSYSLLDAQFF.

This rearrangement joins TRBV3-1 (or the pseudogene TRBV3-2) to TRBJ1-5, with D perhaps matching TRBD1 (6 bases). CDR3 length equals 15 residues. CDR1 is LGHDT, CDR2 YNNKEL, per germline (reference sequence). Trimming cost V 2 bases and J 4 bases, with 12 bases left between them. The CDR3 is CASSQNLQGNQPQHF. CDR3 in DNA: TGTGCCAGCAGCCAAAATCTTCAGGGGAATCAGCCCCAGCATTTT.

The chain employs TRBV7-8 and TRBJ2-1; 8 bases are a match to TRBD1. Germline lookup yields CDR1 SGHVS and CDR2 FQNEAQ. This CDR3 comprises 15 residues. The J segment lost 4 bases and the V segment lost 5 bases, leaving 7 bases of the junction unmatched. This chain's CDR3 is CASSERTGTYNEQFF. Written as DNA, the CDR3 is TGTGCCAGCAGCGAACGGACAGGGACGTACAATGAGCAGTTCTTC.

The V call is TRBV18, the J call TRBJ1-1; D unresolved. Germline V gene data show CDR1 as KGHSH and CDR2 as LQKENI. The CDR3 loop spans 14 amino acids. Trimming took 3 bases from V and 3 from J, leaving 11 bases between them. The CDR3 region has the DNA TGTGCCAGCTCACCTGGGCCGTCGTACACTGAAGCTTTCTTT. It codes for CASSPGPSYTEAFF. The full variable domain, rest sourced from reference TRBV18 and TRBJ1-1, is NAGVMQNPRHLVRRRGQEARLRCSPMKGHSHVYWYRQLPEEGLKFMVYLQKENIIDESGMPKERFSAEFPKEGPSILRIQQVVRGDSAAYFCASSPGPSYTEAFFGQGTRLTVV.

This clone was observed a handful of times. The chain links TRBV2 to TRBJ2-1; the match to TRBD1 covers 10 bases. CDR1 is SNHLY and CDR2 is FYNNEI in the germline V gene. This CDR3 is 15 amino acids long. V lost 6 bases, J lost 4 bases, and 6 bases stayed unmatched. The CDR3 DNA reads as TGTGCCAGCAGGGGACCGGGACAGGGGTACAATGAGCAGTTCTTC. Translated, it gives CASRGPGQGYNEQFF.

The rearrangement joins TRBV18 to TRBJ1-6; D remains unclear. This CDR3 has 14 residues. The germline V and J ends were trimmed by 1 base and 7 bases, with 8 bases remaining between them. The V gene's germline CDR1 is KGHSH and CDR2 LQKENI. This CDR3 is CASSPRAENSPLHF. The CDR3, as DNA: TGTGCCAGCTCACCACGGGCAGAGAATTCACCCCTCCACTTT. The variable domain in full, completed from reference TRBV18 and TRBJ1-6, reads NAGVMQNPRHLVRRRGQEARLRCSPMKGHSHVYWYRQLPEEGLKFMVYLQKENIIDESGMPKERFSAEFPKEGPSILRIQQVVRGDSAAYFCASSPRAENSPLHFGNGTRLTVT.

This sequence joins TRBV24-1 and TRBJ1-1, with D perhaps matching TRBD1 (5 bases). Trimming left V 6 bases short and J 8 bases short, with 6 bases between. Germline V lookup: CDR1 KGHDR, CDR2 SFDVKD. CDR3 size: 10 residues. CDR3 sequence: CATSRTEAFF. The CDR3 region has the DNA TGTGCCACCAGTAGGACAGAAGCTTTCTTT.

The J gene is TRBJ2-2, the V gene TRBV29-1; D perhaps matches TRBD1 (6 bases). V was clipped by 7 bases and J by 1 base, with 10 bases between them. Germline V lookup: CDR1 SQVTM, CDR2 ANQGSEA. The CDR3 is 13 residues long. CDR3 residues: CSASGQNTGELFF. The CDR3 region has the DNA TGCAGCGCCTCGGGACAGAACACCGGGGAGCTGTTTTTT.

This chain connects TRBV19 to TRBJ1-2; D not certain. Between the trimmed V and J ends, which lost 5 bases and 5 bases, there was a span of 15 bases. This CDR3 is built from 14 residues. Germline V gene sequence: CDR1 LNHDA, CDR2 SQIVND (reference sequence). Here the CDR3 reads CASSEDYRGYGYTF. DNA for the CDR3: TGTGCCAGTAGTGAGGACTACCGAGGGTATGGCTACACCTTC.

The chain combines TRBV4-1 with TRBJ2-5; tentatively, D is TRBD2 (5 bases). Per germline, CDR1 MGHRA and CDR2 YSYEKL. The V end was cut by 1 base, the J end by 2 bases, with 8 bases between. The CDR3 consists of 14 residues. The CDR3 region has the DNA TGCGCCAGCAGCCAAGTAAGGACTCAAGAGACCCAGTACTTC. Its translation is CASSQVRTQETQYF.

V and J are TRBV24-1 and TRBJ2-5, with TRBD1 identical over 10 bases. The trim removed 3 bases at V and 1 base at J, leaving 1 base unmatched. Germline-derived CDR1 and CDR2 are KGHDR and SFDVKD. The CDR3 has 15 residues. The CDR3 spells CATSDRTGGQETQYF. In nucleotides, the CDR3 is TGTGCCACCAGTGATCGGACAGGGGGCCAAGAGACCCAGTACTTC.

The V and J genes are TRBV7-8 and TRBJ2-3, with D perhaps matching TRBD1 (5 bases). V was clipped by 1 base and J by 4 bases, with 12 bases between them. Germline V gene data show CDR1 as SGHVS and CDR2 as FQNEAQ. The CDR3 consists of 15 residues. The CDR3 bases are TGTGCCAGCAGCTTAGTGCAGGGTAATCCAGATACGCAGTATTTT. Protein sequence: CASSLVQGNPDTQYF.

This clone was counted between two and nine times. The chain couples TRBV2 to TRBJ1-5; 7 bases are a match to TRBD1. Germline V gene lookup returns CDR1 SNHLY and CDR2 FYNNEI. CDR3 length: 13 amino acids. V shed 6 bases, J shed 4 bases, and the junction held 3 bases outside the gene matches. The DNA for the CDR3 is TGTGCCAGCAGGGGGGGACAGAATCAGCCCCAGCATTTT. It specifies CASRGGQNQPQHF.

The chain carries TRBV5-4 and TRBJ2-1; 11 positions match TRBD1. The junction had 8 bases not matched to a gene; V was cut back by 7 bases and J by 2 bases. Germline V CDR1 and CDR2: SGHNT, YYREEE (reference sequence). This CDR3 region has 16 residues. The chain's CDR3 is CASRPRTGGTYNEQFF. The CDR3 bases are TGTGCCAGCCGCCCCCGGACAGGGGGCACCTACAATGAGCAGTTCTTC. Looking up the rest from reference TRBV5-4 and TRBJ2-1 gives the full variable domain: ETGVTQSPTHLIKTRGQQVTLRCSSQSGHNTVSWYQQALGQGPQFIFQYYREEENGRGNFPPRFSGLQFPNYSSELNVNALELDDSALYLCASRPRTGGTYNEQFFGPGTRLTVL.

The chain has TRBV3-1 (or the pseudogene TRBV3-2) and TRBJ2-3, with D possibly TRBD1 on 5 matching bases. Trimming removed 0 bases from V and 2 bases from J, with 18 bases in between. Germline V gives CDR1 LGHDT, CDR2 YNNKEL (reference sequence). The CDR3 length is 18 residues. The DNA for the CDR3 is TGTGCCAGCAGCCAAGATTGGGCAGGGAAGCGACTCACAGATACGCAGTATTTT. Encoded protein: CASSQDWAGKRLTDTQYF.

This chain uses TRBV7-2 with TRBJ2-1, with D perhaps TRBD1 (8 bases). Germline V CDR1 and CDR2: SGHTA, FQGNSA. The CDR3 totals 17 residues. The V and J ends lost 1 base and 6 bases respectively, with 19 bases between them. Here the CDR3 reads CASSLGLAGTGGNEQFF. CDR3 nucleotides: TGTGCCAGCAGCTTAGGTTTAGCGGGTACAGGGGGCAATGAGCAGTTCTTC.

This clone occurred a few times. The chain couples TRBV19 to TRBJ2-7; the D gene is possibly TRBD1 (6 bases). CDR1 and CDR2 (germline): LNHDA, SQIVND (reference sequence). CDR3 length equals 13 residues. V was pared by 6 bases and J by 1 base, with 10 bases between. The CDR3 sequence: CASRNDRSYEQYF. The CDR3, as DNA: TGTGCCAGTAGGAACGACAGGTCCTACGAGCAGTACTTC.

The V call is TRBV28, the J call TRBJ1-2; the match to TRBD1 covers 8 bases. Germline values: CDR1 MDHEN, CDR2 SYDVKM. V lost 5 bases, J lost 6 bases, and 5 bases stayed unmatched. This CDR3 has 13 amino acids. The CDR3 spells CASSTQGAHGYTF. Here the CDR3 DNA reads TGTGCCAGCAGTACTCAGGGGGCGCATGGCTACACCTTC.

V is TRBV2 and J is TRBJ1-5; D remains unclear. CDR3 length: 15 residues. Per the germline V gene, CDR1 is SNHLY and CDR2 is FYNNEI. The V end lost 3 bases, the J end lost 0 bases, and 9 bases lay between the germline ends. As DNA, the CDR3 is TGTGCCAGCAGTGATCCTTTTTATAGCAATCAGCCCCAGCATTTT. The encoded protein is CASSDPFYSNQPQHF.

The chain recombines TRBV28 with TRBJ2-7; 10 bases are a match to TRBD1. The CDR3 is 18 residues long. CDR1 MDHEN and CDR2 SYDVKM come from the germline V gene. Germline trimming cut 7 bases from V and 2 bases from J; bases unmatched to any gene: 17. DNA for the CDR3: TGTGCCAGCAACATTACCTTCTGGGACAGGGGAACAGCCTACGAGCAGTACTTC. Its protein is CASNITFWDRGTAYEQYF.

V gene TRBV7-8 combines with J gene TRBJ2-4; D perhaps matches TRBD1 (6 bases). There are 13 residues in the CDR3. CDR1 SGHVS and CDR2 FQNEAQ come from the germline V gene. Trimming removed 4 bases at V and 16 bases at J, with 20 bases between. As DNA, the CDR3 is TGTGCCAGCAGCTCGATTACAGGGAATCGACTTTACTTC. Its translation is CASSSITGNRLYF.